The rows below give T cell receptor beta chains drawn from one sample of a study of blood T cell repertoires in COVID-19. Method: immunoSEQ multiplex PCR; TCRdb's copy keeps in-frame clones and lacks some. This repertoire shows about 160,000 clones, 90% to 95% found once; its top ten account for 1.5% to 2.5%. What was sequenced was peripheral blood. The origin of the receptors is a woman in her fifties or sixties with COVID-19, enrolled during active disease. Each CDR3 is given with its conserved first and last residue. The D gene is left open where the match is weak. A clone size is listed for some rows: how often the clone was seen (once, few, many), or a class if it is expanded.

clone size,CDR3 length,V gene,D gene,J gene,CDR3 DNA,CDR3 protein
.,13,TRBV9,.,TRBJ2-2,TGTGCCAGCAGCGCCTCCAGTTCCGGGGAGCTGTTTTTT,CASSASSSGELFF
.,15,TRBV5-4,.,TRBJ2-7,TGTGCCAGCAGCCCCGACGCGGGGCATACCTACGAGCAGTACTTC,CASSPDAGHTYEQYF
.,16,TRBV9,.,TRBJ1-1,TGTGCCAGCAGCGTAGCCCGCGACAGAGAGAACACTGAAGCTTTCTTT,CASSVARDRENTEAFF
.,14,TRBV7-2,.,TRBJ1-2,TGTGCCAGCAGCTTAGTTTTGAGAGGGATAGGCTACACCTTC,CASSLVLRGIGYTF
.,15,TRBV5-4,.,TRBJ2-3,TGTGCCAGCAGCTCAGAGGGACTCCTACTCCCTACGCAGTATTTT,CASSSEGLLLPTQYF
.,14,TRBV5-8,TRBD1,TRBJ1-2,TGTGCCAGCAGCTTGGCCGGGACAGGGAGCGGCTACACCTTC,CASSLAGTGSGYTF
.,14,TRBV15,TRBD1,TRBJ1-2,TGTGCCACTTCATGGGGACAGGTGAATTATGGCTACACCTTC,CATSWGQVNYGYTF
.,15,TRBV29-1,.,TRBJ1-2,TGCAGCGTTGACGAAAAGGGGGGGGCTGGCTATGGCTACACCTTC,CSVDEKGGAGYGYTF
few,15,TRBV7-2,.,TRBJ1-5,TGTGCCAGCAGCTTAGGCTGGGGCGGCAATCAGCCCCAGCATTTT,CASSLGWGGNQPQHF
.,14,TRBV18,.,TRBJ2-3,TGTGCCAGCTCACCGAGACAGGGCACAGATACGCAGTATTTT,CASSPRQGTDTQYF
.,13,TRBV12-3/TRBV12-4,.,TRBJ1-4,TGTGCCAGCAACCGCGGGAACAACGAAAAACTGTTTTTT,CASNRGNNEKLFF
.,14,TRBV9,.,TRBJ1-2,TGTGCCAGCAGCCCAGGATCCCCGGAATATGGCTACACCTTC,CASSPGSPEYGYTF
.,12,TRBV27,.,TRBJ2-2,TGTGCCAGCAGTTTACGGTCCGGGGAGCTGTTTTTT,CASSLRSGELFF
.,14,TRBV7-2,.,TRBJ1-2,TGTGCCAGCAGCTTATTTCCGGGGGTATCTGGCTACACCTTC,CASSLFPGVSGYTF
.,16,TRBV7-3,.,TRBJ2-2,TGTGCCAGCAGCTTATTTGGCGGTTCGAACACCGGGGAGCTGTTTTTT,CASSLFGGSNTGELFF
.,13,TRBV5-4,TRBD1,TRBJ2-5,TGTGCCAGCAGCCGGACAGGGGACGAGACCCAGTACTTC,CASSRTGDETQYF
.,14,TRBV11-2,TRBD1,TRBJ2-5,TGTGCCAGCACCGTGGGACAGGGCTTGGAGACCCAGTACTTC,CASTVGQGLETQYF